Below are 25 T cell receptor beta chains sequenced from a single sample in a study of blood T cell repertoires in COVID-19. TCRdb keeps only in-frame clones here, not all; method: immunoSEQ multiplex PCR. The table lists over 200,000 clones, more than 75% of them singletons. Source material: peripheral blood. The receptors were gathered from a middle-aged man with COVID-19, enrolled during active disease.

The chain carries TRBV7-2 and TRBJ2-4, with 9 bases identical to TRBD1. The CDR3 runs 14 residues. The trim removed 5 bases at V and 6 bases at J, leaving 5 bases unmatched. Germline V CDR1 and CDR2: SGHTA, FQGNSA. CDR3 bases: TGTGCCAGCAGCCTTACAGGGGGCAGAAACATTCAGTACTTC. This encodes CASSLTGGRNIQYF.

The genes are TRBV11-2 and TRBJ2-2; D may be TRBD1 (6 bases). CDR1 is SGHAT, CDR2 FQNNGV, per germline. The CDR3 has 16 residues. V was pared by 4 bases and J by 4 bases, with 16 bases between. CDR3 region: CASSSQGSPLTGELFF. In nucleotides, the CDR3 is TGTGCCAGCAGCTCTCAGGGGAGTCCCCTCACCGGGGAGCTGTTTTTT.

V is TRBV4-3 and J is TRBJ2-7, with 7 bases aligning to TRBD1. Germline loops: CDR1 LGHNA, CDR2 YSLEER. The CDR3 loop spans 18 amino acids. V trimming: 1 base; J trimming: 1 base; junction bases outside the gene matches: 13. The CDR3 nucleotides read TGCGCCAGCAGCCAAGGAAGGACAGGATCCGGCCGGTCCTACGAGCAGTACTTC. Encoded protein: CASSQGRTGSGRSYEQYF.

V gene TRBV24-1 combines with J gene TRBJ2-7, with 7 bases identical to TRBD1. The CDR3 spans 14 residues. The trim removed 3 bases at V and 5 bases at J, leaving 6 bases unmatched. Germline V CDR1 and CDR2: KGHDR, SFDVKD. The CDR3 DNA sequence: TGTGCCACCAGTGATCCGTCGACAGGGAACGAGCAGTACTTC. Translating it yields CATSDPSTGNEQYF.

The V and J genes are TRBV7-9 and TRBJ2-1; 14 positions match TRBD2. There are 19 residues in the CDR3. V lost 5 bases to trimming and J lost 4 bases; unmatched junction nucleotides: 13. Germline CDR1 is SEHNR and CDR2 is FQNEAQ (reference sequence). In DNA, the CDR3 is TGTGCCAGCAGCCCGCTTGTCGGGACTAGCGGGAGTCTGTACAATGAGCAGTTCTTC. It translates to CASSPLVGTSGSLYNEQFF. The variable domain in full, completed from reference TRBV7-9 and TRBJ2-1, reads DTGVSQNPRHKITKRGQNVTFRCDPISEHNRLYWYRQTLGQGPEFLTYFQNEAQLEKSRLLSDRFSAERPKGSFSTLEIQRTEQGDSAMYLCASSPLVGTSGSLYNEQFFGPGTRLTVL.

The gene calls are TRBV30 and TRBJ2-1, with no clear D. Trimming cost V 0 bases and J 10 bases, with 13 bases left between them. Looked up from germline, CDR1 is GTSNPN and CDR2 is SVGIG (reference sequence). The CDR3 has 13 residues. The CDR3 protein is CAWSVTAPREQFF. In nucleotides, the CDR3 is TGTGCCTGGAGTGTTACTGCCCCGAGGGAGCAGTTCTTC.

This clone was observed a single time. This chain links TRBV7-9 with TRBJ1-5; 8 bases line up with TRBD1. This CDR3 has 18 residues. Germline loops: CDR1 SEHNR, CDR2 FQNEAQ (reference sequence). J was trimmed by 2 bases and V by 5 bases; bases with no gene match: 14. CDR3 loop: CASSLTGNRGFGNQPQHF. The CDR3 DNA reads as TGTGCCAGCAGCCTGACAGGGAACAGGGGGTTTGGCAATCAGCCCCAGCATTTT.

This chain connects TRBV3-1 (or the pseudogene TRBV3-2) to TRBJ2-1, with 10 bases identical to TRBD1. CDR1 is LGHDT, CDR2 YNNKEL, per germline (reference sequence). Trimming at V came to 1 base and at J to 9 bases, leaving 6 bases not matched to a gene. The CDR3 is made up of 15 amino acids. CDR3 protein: CASSQVGQGLGEQFF. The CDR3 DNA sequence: TGTGCCAGCAGCCAAGTGGGACAGGGGTTAGGTGAGCAGTTCTTC.

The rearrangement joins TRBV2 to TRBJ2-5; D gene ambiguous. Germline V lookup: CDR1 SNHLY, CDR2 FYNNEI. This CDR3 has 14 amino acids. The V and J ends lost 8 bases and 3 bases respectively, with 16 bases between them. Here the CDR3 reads CASDSDLGKETQYF. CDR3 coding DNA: TGTGCCAGCGATTCTGATCTCGGTAAAGAGACCCAGTACTTC.

The DNA for the CDR3 is TGTGCCAGTAGTATGAGGGGCGGGAGGTCGGGCAATGAGCAGTTCTTC. Translated: CASSMRGGRSGNEQFF. The V gene is TRBV19, the J gene TRBJ2-1; 8 bases map to TRBD2. Losses at the gene ends were 3 bases for V and 6 bases for J; bases not matched to a gene: 10. The CDR3 covers 16 residues. Germline V gives CDR1 LNHDA, CDR2 SQIVND (reference sequence).

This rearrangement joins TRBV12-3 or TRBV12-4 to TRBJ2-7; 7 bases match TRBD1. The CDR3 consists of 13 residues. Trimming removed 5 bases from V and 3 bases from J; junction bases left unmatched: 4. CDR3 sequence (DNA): TGTGCCAGCAGTCTTCGGACAGGCTACGAGCAGTACTTC. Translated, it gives CASSLRTGYEQYF.

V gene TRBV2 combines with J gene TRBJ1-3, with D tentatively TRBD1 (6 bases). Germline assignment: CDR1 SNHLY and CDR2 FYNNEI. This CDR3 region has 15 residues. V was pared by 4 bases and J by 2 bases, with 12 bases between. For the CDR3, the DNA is TGTGCCAGCAGTGGATACAGGGCCCCTGGAAACACCATATATTTT. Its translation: CASSGYRAPGNTIYF.

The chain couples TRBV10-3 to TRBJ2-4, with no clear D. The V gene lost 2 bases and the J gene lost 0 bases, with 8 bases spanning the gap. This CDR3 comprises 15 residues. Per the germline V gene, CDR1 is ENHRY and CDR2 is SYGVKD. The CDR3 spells CAISEDLLAKNIQYF. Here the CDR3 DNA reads TGTGCCATCAGTGAGGATTTACTAGCCAAAAACATTCAGTACTTC.

CDR3: CSASLEGRGWGGELFF. For the CDR3, the DNA is TGCAGTGCTAGTCTTGAGGGCAGGGGGTGGGGCGGGGAGCTGTTTTTT. This chain links TRBV20-1 with TRBJ2-2; 7 bases are a match to TRBD1. CDR1 DFQATT and CDR2 SNEGSKA come from the germline V gene (reference sequence). The CDR3 length is 16 residues. With V trimmed by 3 bases and J by 7 bases, 14 bases remained unmatched.

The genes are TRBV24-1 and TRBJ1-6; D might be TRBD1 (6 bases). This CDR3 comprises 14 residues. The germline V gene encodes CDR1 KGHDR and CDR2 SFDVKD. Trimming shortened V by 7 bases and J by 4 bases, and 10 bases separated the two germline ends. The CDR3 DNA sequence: TGTGCCACCAGCGCCACAGGGTATAATTCACCCCTCCACTTT. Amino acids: CATSATGYNSPLHF.

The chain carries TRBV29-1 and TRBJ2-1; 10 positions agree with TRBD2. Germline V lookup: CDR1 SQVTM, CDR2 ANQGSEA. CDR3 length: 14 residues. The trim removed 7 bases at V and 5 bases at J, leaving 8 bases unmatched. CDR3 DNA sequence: TGCAGCGCGAATCCGGGACTAGCGAACAATGAGCAGTTCTTC. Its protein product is CSANPGLANNEQFF.

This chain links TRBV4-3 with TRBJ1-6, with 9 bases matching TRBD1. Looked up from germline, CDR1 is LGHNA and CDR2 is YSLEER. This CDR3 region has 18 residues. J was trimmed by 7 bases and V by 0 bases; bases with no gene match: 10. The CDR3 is CASSQEGQGQAGNSPLHF. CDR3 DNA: TGCGCCAGCAGCCAAGAGGGACAGGGACAGGCAGGGAATTCACCCCTCCACTTT.

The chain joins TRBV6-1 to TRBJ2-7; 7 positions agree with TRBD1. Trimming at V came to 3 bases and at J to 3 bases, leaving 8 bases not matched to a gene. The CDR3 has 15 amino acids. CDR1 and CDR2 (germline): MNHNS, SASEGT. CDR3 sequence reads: CASSETGTARYEQYF. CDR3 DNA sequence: TGTGCCAGCAGTGAGACCGGGACAGCCCGCTACGAGCAGTACTTC.

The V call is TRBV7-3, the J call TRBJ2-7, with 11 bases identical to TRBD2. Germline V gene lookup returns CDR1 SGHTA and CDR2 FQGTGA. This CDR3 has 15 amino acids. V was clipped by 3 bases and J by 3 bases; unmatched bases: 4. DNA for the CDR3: TGTGCCAGCAGCTTCGCTAGCGGGGGGCGCTACGAGCAGTACTTC. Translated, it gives CASSFASGGRYEQYF.

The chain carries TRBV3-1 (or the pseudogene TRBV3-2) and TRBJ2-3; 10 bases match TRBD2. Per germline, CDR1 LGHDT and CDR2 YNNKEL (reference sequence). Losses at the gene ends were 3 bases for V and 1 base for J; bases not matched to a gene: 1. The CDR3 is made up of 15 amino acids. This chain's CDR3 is CASSQLAGGTDTQYF. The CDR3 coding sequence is TGTGCCAGCAGCCAGCTAGCGGGGGGCACAGATACGCAGTATTTT.

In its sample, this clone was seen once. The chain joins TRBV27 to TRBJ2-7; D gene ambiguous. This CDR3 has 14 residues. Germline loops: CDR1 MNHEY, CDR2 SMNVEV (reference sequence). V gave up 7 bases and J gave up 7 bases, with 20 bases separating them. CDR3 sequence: CASTLSGRVREQYF. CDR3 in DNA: TGTGCCAGCACCCTCAGTGGGCGCGTAAGGGAGCAGTACTTC.

The CDR3 bases are TGTGCCAGCAGCTTAGCACAGGGGGGAACCGGGGAGCTGTTTTTT. Translated: CASSLAQGGTGELFF. This chain connects TRBV7-2 to TRBJ2-2; 8 bases are shared with TRBD1. CDR1 SGHTA and CDR2 FQGNSA come from the germline V gene. J gave up 5 bases and V 0 bases, and 2 bases lay outside the gene matches. The CDR3 spans 15 residues.

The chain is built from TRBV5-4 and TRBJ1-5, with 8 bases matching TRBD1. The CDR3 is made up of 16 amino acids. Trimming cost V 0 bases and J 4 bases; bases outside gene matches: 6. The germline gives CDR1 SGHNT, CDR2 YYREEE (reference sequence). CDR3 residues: CASSLEAGGGNQPQHF. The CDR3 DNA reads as TGTGCCAGCAGCTTGGAAGCAGGGGGCGGGAATCAGCCCCAGCATTTT.

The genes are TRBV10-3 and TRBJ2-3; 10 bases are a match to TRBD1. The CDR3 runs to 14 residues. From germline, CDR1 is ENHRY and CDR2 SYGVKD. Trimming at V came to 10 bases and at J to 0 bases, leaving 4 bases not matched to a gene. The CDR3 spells CATRQGASTDTQYF. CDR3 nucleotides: TGTGCCACCAGACAGGGGGCAAGCACAGATACGCAGTATTTT.

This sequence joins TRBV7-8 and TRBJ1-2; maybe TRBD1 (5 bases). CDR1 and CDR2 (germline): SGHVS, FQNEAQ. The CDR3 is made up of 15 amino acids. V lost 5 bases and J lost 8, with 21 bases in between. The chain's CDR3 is CASSARDSWRGGYTF. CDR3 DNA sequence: TGTGCCAGCAGCGCTAGGGACTCCTGGAGGGGCGGCTACACCTTC.